This T cell receptor (beta chain) was sequenced in a study of shared clonotypes between healthy human individuals. Study results and limitations: Across subsets, estimated richness was generally greater for naive than for memory populations. In this cohort, only blood was sampled, and tissue repertoires likely differ.

The investigators split CD4+ cells into a CD45RA+ naive subset and a CD45RA-negative memory subset. As for this clone: The antigen remains unidentified.

200 ng DNA, approximately 31,000 T cell genomes, went into each sorted-subset replicate PCR. Produced via immunoSEQ multiplex PCR; TCRdb's table is partial and in-frame only. The repertoire holds a few million clones, approximately 93% seen once, with about 0.39% in the top ten. Material for sequencing was naive CD4+ T cells from PBMCs. Described subset: CD45RA+ positively selected. This receptor was obtained from a man aged 18 to 29 in good health. Some clones in this sample may be carry-over from other donors' samples.

The CDR3 loop reads CASSLGATRSGEQFF. The CDR3 region has the DNA TGTGCCAGCAGCTTGGGGGCCACACGTTCGGGTGAGCAGTTCTTC. This sequence joins TRBV11-3 and TRBJ2-1, with D perhaps matching TRBD1 (6 bases). From germline, CDR1 is SGHNT and CDR2 YENEEA. The CDR3 extends over 15 amino acids. V shed 3 bases and J shed 9 bases, with 18 bases lying between them. The full variable domain, its missing parts supplied by reference TRBV11-3 and TRBJ2-1, is EAGVVQSPRYKIIEKKQPVAFWCNPISGHNTLYWYLQNLGQGPELLIRYENEEAVDDSQLPKDRFSAERLKGVDSTLKIQPAELGDSAVYLCASSLGATRSGEQFFGPGTRLTVL.